The present TCR beta chain was sequenced within a study of T cell responses to AZD1222 COVID-19 vaccine. On the study more broadly: Analysis merged second doses at about 4 or about 12 weeks. Study-level findings and limits: Clonal diversity may have been underestimated, and the donors were mostly white British, with more females than males. Spike-wide vaccine-associated CD4 TCRs dominated at 160-218 and 743-854.

Libraries were prepared by immunoSEQ multiplex PCR; TCRdb keeps only in-frame clonotypes and omits some of them. The sample has 150,000 to 180,000 clones, about 88% seen once. Remarks on this clone: Its target is unknown.

Sequenced material: peripheral blood, taken on day 0 of AZD1222 vaccination. The receptor was isolated from an adult in good health.

The DNA for the CDR3 is TGTGCCAGCAGCCCGGGACAGGCTAACTATGGCTACACCTTC. Encoded protein: CASSPGQANYGYTF. The chain is built from TRBV7-8 and TRBJ1-2; 8 bases line up with TRBD1. CDR1 SGHVS and CDR2 FQNEAQ come from the germline V gene. V lost 5 bases, J lost 0 bases, and 2 bases stayed unmatched. This CDR3 comprises 14 residues.